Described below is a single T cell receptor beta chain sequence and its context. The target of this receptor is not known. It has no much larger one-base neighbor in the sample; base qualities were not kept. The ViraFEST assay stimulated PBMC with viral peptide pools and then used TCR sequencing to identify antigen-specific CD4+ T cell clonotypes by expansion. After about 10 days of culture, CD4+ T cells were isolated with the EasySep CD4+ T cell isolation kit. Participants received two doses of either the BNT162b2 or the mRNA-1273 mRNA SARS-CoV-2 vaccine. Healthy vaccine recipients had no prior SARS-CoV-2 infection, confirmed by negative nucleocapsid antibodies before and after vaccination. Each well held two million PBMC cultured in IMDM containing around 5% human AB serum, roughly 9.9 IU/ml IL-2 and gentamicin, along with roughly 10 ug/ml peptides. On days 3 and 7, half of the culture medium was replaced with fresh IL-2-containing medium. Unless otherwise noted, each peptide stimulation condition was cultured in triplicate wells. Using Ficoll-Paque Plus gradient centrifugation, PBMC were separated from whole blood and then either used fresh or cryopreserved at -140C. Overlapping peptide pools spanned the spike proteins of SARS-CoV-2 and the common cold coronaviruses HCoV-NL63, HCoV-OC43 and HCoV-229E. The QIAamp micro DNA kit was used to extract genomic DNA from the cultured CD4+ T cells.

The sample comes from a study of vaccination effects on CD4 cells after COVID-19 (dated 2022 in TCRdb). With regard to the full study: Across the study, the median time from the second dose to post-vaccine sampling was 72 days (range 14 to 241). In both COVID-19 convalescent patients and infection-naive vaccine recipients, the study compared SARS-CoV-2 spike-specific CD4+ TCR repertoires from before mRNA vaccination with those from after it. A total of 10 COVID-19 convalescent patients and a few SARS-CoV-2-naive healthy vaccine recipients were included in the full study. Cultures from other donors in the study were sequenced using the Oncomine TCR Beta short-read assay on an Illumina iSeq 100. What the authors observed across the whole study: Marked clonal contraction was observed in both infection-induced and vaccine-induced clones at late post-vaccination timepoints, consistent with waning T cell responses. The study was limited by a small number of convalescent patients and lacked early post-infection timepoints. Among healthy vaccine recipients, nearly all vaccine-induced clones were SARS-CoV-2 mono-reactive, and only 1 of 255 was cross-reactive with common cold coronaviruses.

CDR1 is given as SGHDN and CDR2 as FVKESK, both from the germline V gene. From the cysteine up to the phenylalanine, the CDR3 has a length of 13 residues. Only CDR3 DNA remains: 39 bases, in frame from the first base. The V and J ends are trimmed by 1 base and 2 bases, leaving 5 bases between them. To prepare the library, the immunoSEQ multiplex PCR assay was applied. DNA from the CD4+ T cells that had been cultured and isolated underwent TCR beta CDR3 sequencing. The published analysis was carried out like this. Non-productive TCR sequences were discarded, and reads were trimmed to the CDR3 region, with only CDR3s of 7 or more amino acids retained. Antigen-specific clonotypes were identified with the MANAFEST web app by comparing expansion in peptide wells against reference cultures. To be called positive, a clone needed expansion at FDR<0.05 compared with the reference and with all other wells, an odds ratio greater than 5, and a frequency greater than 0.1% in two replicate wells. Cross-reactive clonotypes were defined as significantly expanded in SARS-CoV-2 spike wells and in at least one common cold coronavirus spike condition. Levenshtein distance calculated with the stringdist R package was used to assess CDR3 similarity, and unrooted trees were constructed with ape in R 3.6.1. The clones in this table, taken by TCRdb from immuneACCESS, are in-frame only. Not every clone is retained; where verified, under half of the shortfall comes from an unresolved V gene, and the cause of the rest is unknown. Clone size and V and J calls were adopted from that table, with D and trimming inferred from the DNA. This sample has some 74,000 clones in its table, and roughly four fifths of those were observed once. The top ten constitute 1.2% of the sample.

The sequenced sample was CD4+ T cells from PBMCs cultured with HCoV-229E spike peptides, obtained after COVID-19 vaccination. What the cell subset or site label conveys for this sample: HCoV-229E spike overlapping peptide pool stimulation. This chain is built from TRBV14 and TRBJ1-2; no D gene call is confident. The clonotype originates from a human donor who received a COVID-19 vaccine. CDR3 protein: CASSQARNYGYTF. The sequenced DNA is TGTGCCAGCAGCCAAGCCAGAAACTATGGCTACACCTTC.